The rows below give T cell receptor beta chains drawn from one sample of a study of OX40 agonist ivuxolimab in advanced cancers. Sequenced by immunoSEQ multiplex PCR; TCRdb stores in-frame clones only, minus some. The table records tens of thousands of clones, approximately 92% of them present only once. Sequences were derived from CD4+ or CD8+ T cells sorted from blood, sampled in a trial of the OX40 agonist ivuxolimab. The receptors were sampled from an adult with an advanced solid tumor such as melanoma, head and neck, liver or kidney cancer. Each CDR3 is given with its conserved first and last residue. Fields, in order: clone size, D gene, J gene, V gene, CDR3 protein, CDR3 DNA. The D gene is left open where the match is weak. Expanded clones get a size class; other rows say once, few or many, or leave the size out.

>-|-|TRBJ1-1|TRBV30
CACQQWENTEAFF
TGTGCCTGCCAACAGTGGGAGAACACTGAAGCTTTCTTT
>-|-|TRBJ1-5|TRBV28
CATQENSNQPQHF
TGTGCCACCCAGGAAAATAGCAATCAGCCCCAGCATTTT
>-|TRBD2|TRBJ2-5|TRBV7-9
CASSPGPRAGETQYF
TGTGCCAGCAGCCCGGGACCTCGAGCGGGGGAGACCCAGTACTTC
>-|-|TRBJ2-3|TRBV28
CASSLPQGTDTQYF
TGTGCCAGCAGTTTACCCCAGGGAACAGATACGCAGTATTTT
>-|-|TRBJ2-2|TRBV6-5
CASSEQQGTGELFF
TGTGCCAGCAGCGAACAACAAGGCACCGGGGAGCTGTTTTTT
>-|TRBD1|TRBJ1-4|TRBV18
CASSPGTANEKLFF
TGTGCCAGCTCACCCGGGACAGCTAATGAAAAACTGTTTTTT
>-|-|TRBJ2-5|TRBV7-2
CASSPGSIETQYF
TGTGCCAGCAGCCCCGGGTCAATCGAGACCCAGTACTTC
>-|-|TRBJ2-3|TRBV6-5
CASSPDGSYTDTQYF
TGTGCCAGCTCCCCGGACGGGAGTTACACAGATACGCAGTATTTT
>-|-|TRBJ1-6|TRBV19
CASSIPGRAYSPLHF
TGTGCCAGTAGTATACCTGGGAGAGCTTATTCACCCCTCCACTTT
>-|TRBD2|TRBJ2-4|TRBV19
CASRPGTSANIQYF
TGTGCCAGTCGCCCCGGGACTAGCGCAAACATTCAGTACTTC
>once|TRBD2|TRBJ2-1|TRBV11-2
CASSGIWTSRVNEQFF
TGTGCCAGCAGCGGTATATGGACTAGCCGAGTCAATGAGCAGTTCTTC
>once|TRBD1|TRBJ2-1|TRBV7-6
CASSRRIGDRYNEQFF
TGTGCCAGCAGCCGAAGAATAGGGGACAGATACAATGAGCAGTTCTTC
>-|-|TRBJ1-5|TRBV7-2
CASSPPGPYQPQHF
TGTGCCAGCAGCCCCCCGGGGCCCTATCAGCCCCAGCATTTT
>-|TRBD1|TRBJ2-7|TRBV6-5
CASSTATGVLYEQYF
TGTGCCAGCAGCACTGCGACAGGGGTGCTCTACGAGCAGTACTTC
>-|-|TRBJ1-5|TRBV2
CASSLTTPGTFRYQPQHF
TGTGCCAGCAGCCTAACGACTCCAGGGACCTTTAGGTATCAGCCCCAGCATTTT
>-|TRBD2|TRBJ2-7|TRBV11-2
CASSLVAGGSYEQYF
TGTGCCAGCAGCTTAGTGGCGGGAGGTTCCTACGAGCAGTACTTC
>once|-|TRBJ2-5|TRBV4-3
CASSQDGRRAYETQYF
TGCGCCAGCAGCCAAGATGGCAGGAGGGCCTATGAGACCCAGTACTTC
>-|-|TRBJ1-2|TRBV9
CASSVGAKNYGYTF
TGTGCCAGCAGCGTAGGGGCAAAAAACTATGGCTACACCTTC
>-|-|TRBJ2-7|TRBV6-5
CASRRQTYEQYF
TGTGCCAGCAGGCGACAGACCTACGAGCAGTACTTC
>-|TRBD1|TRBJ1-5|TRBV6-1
CASSDRGRTGGGNQPQHF
TGTGCCAGCAGTGACCGGGGACGAACAGGGGGCGGCAATCAGCCCCAGCATTTT
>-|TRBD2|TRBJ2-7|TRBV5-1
CASSSWTSGASSYEQYF
TGCGCCAGCAGCTCGTGGACTAGCGGGGCGAGCTCCTACGAGCAGTACTTC
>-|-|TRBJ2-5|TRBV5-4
CASSLARQETQYF
TGTGCCAGCAGCTTGGCCAGGCAAGAGACCCAGTACTTC